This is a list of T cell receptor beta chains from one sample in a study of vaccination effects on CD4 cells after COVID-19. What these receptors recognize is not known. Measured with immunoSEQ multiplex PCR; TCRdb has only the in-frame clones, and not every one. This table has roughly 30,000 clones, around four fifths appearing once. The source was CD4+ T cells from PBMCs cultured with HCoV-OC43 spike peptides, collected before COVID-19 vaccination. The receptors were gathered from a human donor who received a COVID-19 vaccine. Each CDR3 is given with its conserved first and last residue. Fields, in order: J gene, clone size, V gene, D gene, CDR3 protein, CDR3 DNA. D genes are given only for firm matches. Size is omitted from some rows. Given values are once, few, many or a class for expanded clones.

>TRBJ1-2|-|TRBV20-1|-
CSPTGQGYTF
TGCAGTCCAACAGGGCAAGGCTACACCTTC
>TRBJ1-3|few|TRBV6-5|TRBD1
CASRGQGHSGNTIYF
TGTGCCAGCAGGGGACAGGGTCACTCTGGAAACACCATATATTTT
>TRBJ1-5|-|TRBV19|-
CASSMSGPRDGNQPQHF
TGTGCCAGTAGTATGTCTGGCCCCCGGGACGGCAATCAGCCCCAGCATTTT
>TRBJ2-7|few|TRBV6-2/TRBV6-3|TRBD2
CASSPLKLRGRAYEQYF
TGTGCCAGCAGCCCACTGAAGCTACGCGGGAGGGCCTACGAGCAGTACTTC
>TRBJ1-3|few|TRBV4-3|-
CASSQEFRDGNTIYF
TGCGCCAGCAGCCAAGAATTCAGGGATGGAAACACCATATATTTT
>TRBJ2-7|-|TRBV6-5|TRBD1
CASRDRGPYEQYF
TGTGCCAGCAGGGACAGGGGCCCCTACGAGCAGTACTTC
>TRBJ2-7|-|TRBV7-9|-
CASSLEGGQSYEQYF
TGTGCCAGCAGCTTAGAGGGGGGACAGTCCTACGAGCAGTACTTC
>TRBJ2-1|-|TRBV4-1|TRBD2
CASSSRLAVYNEQFF
TGCGCCAGCAGCTCCCGGCTAGCGGTTTACAATGAGCAGTTCTTC
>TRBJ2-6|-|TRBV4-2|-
CASSQDLVGANVLTF
TGTGCCAGCAGCCAAGATTTGGTGGGGGCCAACGTCCTGACTTTC
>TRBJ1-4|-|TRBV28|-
CASSLGGTNEKLFF
TGTGCCAGCAGTTTGGGCGGGACTAATGAAAAACTGTTTTTT
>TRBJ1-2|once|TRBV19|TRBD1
CASSIDLSRQGVDGYTF
TGTGCCAGTAGTATAGATCTATCGAGGCAGGGGGTCGATGGCTACACCTTC
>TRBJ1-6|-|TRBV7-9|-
CASSEDSSPLHF
TGTGCCAGCAGCGAGGACTCTTCACCCCTCCACTTT
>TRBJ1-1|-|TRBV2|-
CASTLFRLGVETEAFF
TGTGCCAGCACGCTCTTTCGCCTGGGGGTGGAGACTGAAGCTTTCTTT
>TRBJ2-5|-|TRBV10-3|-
CAIMYQETQYF
TGTGCCATCATGTACCAAGAGACCCAGTACTTC
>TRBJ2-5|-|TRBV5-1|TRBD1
CASSPDRGSETQYF
TGCGCCAGCAGCCCGGACAGGGGTTCGGAGACCCAGTACTTC
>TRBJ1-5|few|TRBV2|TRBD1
CASSEPYRGTPQHF
TGTGCCAGCAGTGAGCCCTACAGGGGAACGCCCCAGCATTTT
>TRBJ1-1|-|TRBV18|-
CASSPRGNTEAFF
TGTGCCAGCTCACCCAGGGGGAACACTGAAGCTTTCTTT
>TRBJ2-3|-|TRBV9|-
CASSVGGTDTQYF
TGTGCCAGCAGCGTAGGAGGCACAGATACGCAGTATTTT
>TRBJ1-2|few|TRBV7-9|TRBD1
CASSSDRGPGYTF
TGTGCCAGCAGCTCCGACAGGGGGCCAGGCTACACCTTC